The 27 T cell receptor beta chains in this list originate from one sample, sequenced in a study of T cell repertoires in ileal Crohn's disease. Profiling relied on immunoSEQ multiplex PCR, and the TCRdb table lists in-frame clones only, not all of them. This table holds roughly 62,000 clones, roughly nine tenths found once. Time point noted: neoterminal ileum biopsy at postoperative endoscopy, about 6 months after surgery. Material: ileal tissue. The receptors derive from an adult with Crohn's disease.

The chain has TRBV28 and TRBJ2-1; no reliable D call. The CDR3 spans 13 residues. Germline V gene sequence: CDR1 MDHEN, CDR2 SYDVKM. V lost 2 bases to trimming and J lost 6 bases, with 8 bases between them. For the CDR3, the DNA is TGTGCCAGCAGTTTACCTATCCGCAATGAGCAGTTCTTC. The encoded protein is CASSLPIRNEQFF.

This chain links TRBV19 with TRBJ2-2; the D gene is possibly TRBD2 (6 bases). Germline CDR1 LNHDA, CDR2 SQIVND (reference sequence). This CDR3 is 15 amino acids long. Trimming left V 2 bases short and J 5 bases short, with 12 bases between. The chain's CDR3 is CASSILTGLTGELFF. CDR3 nucleotides: TGTGCCAGTAGTATATTAACCGGACTAACCGGGGAGCTGTTTTTT.

The chain is built from TRBV6-5 and TRBJ1-2, with 11 bases lining up with TRBD1. J lost 7 bases, V lost 4 bases, and 2 bases had no gene match. The CDR3 covers 13 residues. Germline V gene data show CDR1 as MNHEY and CDR2 as SVGAGI. The chain's CDR3 is CASSWDRGFGYTF. The CDR3 DNA reads as TGTGCCAGCAGTTGGGACAGGGGGTTTGGCTACACCTTC.

The V gene is TRBV28, the J gene TRBJ2-7; maybe TRBD1 (5 bases). The CDR3 contains 11 residues. From germline, CDR1 is MDHEN and CDR2 SYDVKM. With 8 bases removed from V and 5 bases from J, the gap between germline ends came to 10 bases. The CDR3 sequence: CASAGFDEQYV. CDR3 bases: TGTGCCAGCGCAGGGTTTGACGAGCAGTACGTC.

This clone was recorded only once. This chain connects TRBV29-1 to TRBJ1-4; 9 bases line up with TRBD1. Per the germline V gene, CDR1 is SQVTM and CDR2 is ANQGSEA. CDR3 length: 15 amino acids. V lost 4 bases, J lost 8 bases, and 11 bases stayed unmatched. The CDR3 loop reads CSVAQRGTGKEKLFF. DNA for the CDR3: TGCAGCGTTGCCCAGCGCGGGACAGGGAAAGAAAAACTGTTTTTT.

This chain links TRBV5-6 with TRBJ2-7; 7 bases agree with TRBD2. This CDR3 has 13 amino acids. Germline V gene sequence: CDR1 SGHDT, CDR2 YYEEEE. The ends lost 3 bases at V and 6 bases at J; junction bases unmatched: 6. The CDR3 sequence: CASSSGGFGEQYF. The DNA for the CDR3 is TGTGCCAGCAGCTCCGGGGGGTTTGGCGAGCAGTACTTC.

The gene calls are TRBV29-1 and TRBJ1-2; D is possibly TRBD1 (5 bases). The ends were cut back, 7 bases at V and 0 bases at J, with 12 bases in the middle. CDR3 length: 13 residues. Per the germline V gene, CDR1 is SQVTM and CDR2 is ANQGSEA. The CDR3 DNA reads as TGCAGCGCCTGGAGGGGAGCTAACTATGGCTACACCTTC. Its protein product is CSAWRGANYGYTF.

This clone has only a few counts. The chain recombines TRBV7-2 with TRBJ1-1; TRBD1 might be the D (5 bases). This CDR3 is 9 amino acids long. V was clipped by 11 bases and J by 7 bases, with 8 bases between them. Germline V CDR1 and CDR2: SGHTA, FQGNSA. The CDR3 DNA reads as TGTGCCCTAGGGGTTGAAGCTTTCTTT. Encoded protein: CALGVEAFF. Together with reference TRBV7-2 and TRBJ1-1, the CDR3 gives the full variable domain: GAGVSQSPSNKVTEKGKDVELRCDPISGHTALYWYRQSLGQGLEFLIYFQGNSAPDKSGLPSDRFSAERTGGSVSTLTIQRTQQEDSAVYLCALGVEAFFGQGTRLTVV.

The gene calls are TRBV15 and TRBJ2-2, with 11 bases identical to TRBD2. Germline CDR1 is LNHNV and CDR2 is YYDKDF (reference sequence). Trimming at V came to 0 bases and at J to 10 bases, leaving 7 bases not matched to a gene. The CDR3 spans 16 residues. CDR3 sequence: CATSRDISGGATELFF. CDR3 DNA sequence: TGTGCCACCAGCAGAGACATTAGCGGGGGGGCCACGGAGCTGTTTTTT.

The chain joins TRBV5-6 to TRBJ2-7; D is undetermined. Trimming cost V 0 bases and J 7 bases, with 11 bases left between them. The CDR3 totals 13 residues. CDR1 and CDR2 from the germline V gene are SGHDT and YYEEEE. The CDR3 spells CASSLGAVGEQYV. In DNA form, the CDR3 reads TGTGCCAGCAGCTTGGGGGCCGTGGGTGAGCAGTACGTC.

In this sample, this clone turned up once. The sample carries other DNA sequences with the same CDR3. This chain joins TRBV19 and TRBJ2-7; 8 bases line up with TRBD2. V shed 3 bases and J 2 bases; nucleotides not matched to a gene: 6. Germline CDR1 is LNHDA and CDR2 is SQIVND (reference sequence). This CDR3 is 15 amino acids long. The CDR3: CASSIGLAGAYEQYF. The DNA of the CDR3 is TGTGCCAGTAGTATTGGGCTAGCGGGTGCCTACGAGCAGTACTTC.

This clone occurred once. This rearrangement joins TRBV29-1 to TRBJ2-1; 10 bases fit TRBD1. The CDR3 extends over 14 amino acids. Germline V CDR1 and CDR2: SQVTM, ANQGSEA. V was clipped by 7 bases and J by 2 bases; unmatched bases: 5. In nucleotides, the CDR3 is TGCAGCGGCCGGGACAGGGGTACCTACAATGAGCAGTTCTTC. This encodes CSGRDRGTYNEQFF.

This chain joins TRBV9 and TRBJ2-5; 9 nucleotides agree with TRBD2. V lost 3 bases to trimming and J lost 5 bases; unmatched junction nucleotides: 8. Per germline, CDR1 SGDLS and CDR2 YYNGEE. CDR3 length: 15 amino acids. As DNA, the CDR3 is TGTGCCAGCAGCGGTAGCGGGAGAGGTCGGGAGACCCAGTACTTC. This codes for CASSGSGRGRETQYF.

The chain employs TRBV11-3 and TRBJ2-1; a possible D gene is TRBD2 (6 bases). CDR3 length: 15 residues. Trimming shortened V by 2 bases and J by 5 bases, and 13 bases separated the two germline ends. Germline V gene sequence: CDR1 SGHNT, CDR2 YENEEA. The CDR3 loop is CASSLFVLANNEQFF. The CDR3 DNA is TGTGCCAGCAGCTTATTCGTCCTAGCGAACAATGAGCAGTTCTTC.

Details on this clone: Other DNA variants within this sample encode the same CDR3. The rearrangement uses TRBV11-2 and TRBJ1-5, with D tentatively TRBD1 (5 bases). The CDR3 is 15 residues long. Germline loops: CDR1 SGHAT, CDR2 FQNNGV. Trimming cost V 0 bases and J 2 bases, with 8 bases left between them. CDR3 amino acids: CASSLDGGGNQPQHF. Here the CDR3 DNA reads TGTGCCAGCAGCTTAGACGGGGGAGGCAATCAGCCCCAGCATTTT.

The J gene is TRBJ2-3, the V gene TRBV4-2, with unresolved D. CDR1 LGHNA and CDR2 YNFKEQ come from the germline V gene. V dropped 1 base and J dropped 5 bases, with 4 bases sitting between them. CDR3 size: 12 residues. CDR3 bases: TGTGCCAGCAGCCAAGTGCGAGATACGCAGTATTTT. Translation gives CASSQVRDTQYF.

This chain links TRBV5-6 with TRBJ1-4; no clear D gene. CDR3 length: 16 residues. Germline assignment: CDR1 SGHDT and CDR2 YYEEEE. V was clipped by 0 bases and J by 0 bases, with 9 bases between them. The CDR3 here is CASSLGLRATNEKLFF. As DNA, the CDR3 is TGTGCCAGCAGCTTGGGTTTACGGGCAACTAATGAAAAACTGTTTTTT.

This clone was counted once. The V call is TRBV18, the J call TRBJ1-2, with D maybe TRBD1 (5 bases). The CDR3 has 19 residues. The germline gives CDR1 KGHSH, CDR2 LQKENI. With 5 bases removed from V and 4 bases from J, the gap between germline ends came to 29 bases. CDR3 sequence reads: CASSGGIGQFGYDLYGYTF. In nucleotides, the CDR3 is TGTGCCAGCTCAGGGGGGATTGGTCAGTTTGGCTATGACCTCTATGGCTACACCTTC.

CDR3 in DNA: TGTGCCAGCAGCTTAGGGACAGGTTCATCTGATGGCTACACCTTC. It specifies CASSLGTGSSDGYTF. The chain has TRBV7-2 and TRBJ1-2; 7 bases are shared with TRBD1. V gave up 1 base and J gave up 6 bases; unmatched junction bases: 8. This CDR3 is 15 amino acids long. Per the germline V gene, CDR1 is SGHTA and CDR2 is FQGNSA. Based on the CDR3 plus reference TRBV7-2 and TRBJ1-2, the full variable domain is GAGVSQSPSNKVTEKGKDVELRCDPISGHTALYWYRQSLGQGLEFLIYFQGNSAPDKSGLPSDRFSAERTGGSVSTLTIQRTQQEDSAVYLCASSLGTGSSDGYTFGSGTRLTVV.

The genes are TRBV28 and TRBJ2-1, with 7 bases that match TRBD1. Trimming at V came to 10 bases and at J to 8 bases, leaving 14 bases not matched to a gene. Looked up from germline, CDR1 is MDHEN and CDR2 is SYDVKM. This CDR3 comprises 14 residues. The CDR3 spells CATNRGSVNDEQFF. The CDR3 DNA is TGTGCCACAAACAGGGGATCGGTTAACGATGAGCAGTTCTTC. Supplemented by reference TRBV28 and TRBJ2-1, the full variable domain reads DVKVTQSSRYLVKRTGEKVFLECVQDMDHENMFWYRQDPGLGLRLIYFSYDVKMKEKGDIPEGYSVSREKKERFSLILESASTNQTSMYLCATNRGSVNDEQFFGPGTRLTVL.

The rearrangement uses TRBV6-5 and TRBJ1-5, with a possible D match to TRBD1 (6 bases). V was shortened by 8 bases and J by 0 bases, with 11 bases between the two germline ends. The CDR3 length is 14 residues. Germline V CDR1 and CDR2: MNHEY, SVGAGI. CDR3 protein: CASHGQNSNQPQHF. As DNA, the CDR3 is TGTGCCAGCCACGGACAGAATAGCAATCAGCCCCAGCATTTT.

The chain carries TRBV27 and TRBJ2-1; TRBD2 matches 12 bases. The CDR3 loop spans 16 amino acids. CDR1 is MNHEY, CDR2 SMNVEV, per germline (reference sequence). After removal of 3 bases from V and 6 bases from J, the junction contained 6 bases not matched to a gene. CDR3 nucleotide sequence: TGTGCCAGCAGTTTCACACTAGCGGGGGGCCCCAATGAGCAGTTCTTC. Translated: CASSFTLAGGPNEQFF.

The V gene is TRBV6-6, the J gene TRBJ1-5; D ambiguous. Germline assignment: CDR1 MNHNY and CDR2 SVGAGI (reference sequence). The V and J ends lost 1 base and 5 bases respectively, with 12 bases between them. The CDR3 sequence is 15 residues long. In DNA, the CDR3 is TGTGCCAGCAGTTACTGGGTGGCAGGTTATCAGCCCCAGCATTTT. The encoded protein is CASSYWVAGYQPQHF.

The V and J genes are TRBV18 and TRBJ2-7; TRBD1 agrees at 9 bases. The J segment lost 6 bases and the V segment lost 3 bases, leaving 9 bases of the junction unmatched. This CDR3 contains 15 residues. Germline V gives CDR1 KGHSH, CDR2 LQKENI. Written as DNA, the CDR3 is TGTGCCAGCTCACCCCCCGGGACAGGGACTGGCGAGCAGTACGTC. Translating gives CASSPPGTGTGEQYV.

The chain is built from TRBV7-9 and TRBJ2-4; TRBD2 matches 7 bases. The CDR3 is made up of 14 amino acids. The junction had 4 bases not matched to a gene; V was cut back by 4 bases and J by 4 bases. In germline, CDR1 is SEHNR, CDR2 FQNEAQ (reference sequence). The CDR3 region is CASSYGLVKNIQYF. Written as DNA, the CDR3 is TGTGCCAGCAGCTATGGACTAGTAAAAAACATTCAGTACTTC.

The genes are TRBV4-1 and TRBJ1-5, with D unresolved. The length of the CDR3 is 15 residues. V lost 3 bases to trimming and J lost 0 bases, with 9 bases between them. CDR1 and CDR2 (germline): MGHRA, YSYEKL. The DNA of the CDR3 is TGCGCCAGCAGCCAGTGGGCTTATAGCAATCAGCCCCAGCATTTT. It encodes CASSQWAYSNQPQHF.

V gene TRBV28 combines with J gene TRBJ2-3, with D perhaps matching TRBD1 (6 bases). Germline CDR1 reads MDHEN; CDR2 reads SYDVKM. The CDR3 length is 14 residues. The ends were cut back, 6 bases at V and 3 bases at J, with 13 bases in the middle. The CDR3 coding sequence is TGTGCCAGCAGCGGCAGGGGTACAACAGATACGCAGTATTTT. Translating gives CASSGRGTTDTQYF. The variable domain in full, with the rest retrieved from reference TRBV28 and TRBJ2-3, is DVKVTQSSRYLVKRTGEKVFLECVQDMDHENMFWYRQDPGLGLRLIYFSYDVKMKEKGDIPEGYSVSREKKERFSLILESASTNQTSMYLCASSGRGTTDTQYFGPGTRLTVL.